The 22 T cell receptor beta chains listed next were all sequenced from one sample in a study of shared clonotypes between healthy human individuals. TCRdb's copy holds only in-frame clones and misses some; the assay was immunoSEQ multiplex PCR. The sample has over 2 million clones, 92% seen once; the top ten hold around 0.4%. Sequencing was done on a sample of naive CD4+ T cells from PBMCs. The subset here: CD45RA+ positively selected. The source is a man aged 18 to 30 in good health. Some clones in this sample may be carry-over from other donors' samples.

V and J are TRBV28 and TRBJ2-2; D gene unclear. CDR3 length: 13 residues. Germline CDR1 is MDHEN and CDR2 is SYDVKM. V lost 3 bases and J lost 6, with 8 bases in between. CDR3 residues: CASSFVNSGELFF. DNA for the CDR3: TGTGCCAGCAGTTTTGTGAATTCCGGGGAGCTGTTTTTT.

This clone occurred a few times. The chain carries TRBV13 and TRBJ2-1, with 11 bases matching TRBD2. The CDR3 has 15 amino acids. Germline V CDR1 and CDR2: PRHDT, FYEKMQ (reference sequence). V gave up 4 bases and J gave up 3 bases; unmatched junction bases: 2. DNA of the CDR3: TGTGCCAGCAGCTCGGGACTAGCGGTCTACAATGAGCAGTTCTTC. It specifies CASSSGLAVYNEQFF.

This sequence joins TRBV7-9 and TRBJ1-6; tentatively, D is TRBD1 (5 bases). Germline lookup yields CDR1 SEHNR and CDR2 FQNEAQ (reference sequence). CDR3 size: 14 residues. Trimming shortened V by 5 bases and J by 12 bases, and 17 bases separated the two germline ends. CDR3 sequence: CASSPHWRDLPLHF. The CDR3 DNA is TGTGCCAGCAGCCCCCATTGGCGGGACCTACCCCTCCACTTT.

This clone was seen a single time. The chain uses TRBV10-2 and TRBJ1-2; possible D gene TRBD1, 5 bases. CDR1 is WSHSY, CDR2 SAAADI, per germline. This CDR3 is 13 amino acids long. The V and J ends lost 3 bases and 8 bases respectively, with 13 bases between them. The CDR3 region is CASSDFRVQGYTF. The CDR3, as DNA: TGCGCCAGCAGTGACTTCAGGGTGCAAGGCTACACCTTC.

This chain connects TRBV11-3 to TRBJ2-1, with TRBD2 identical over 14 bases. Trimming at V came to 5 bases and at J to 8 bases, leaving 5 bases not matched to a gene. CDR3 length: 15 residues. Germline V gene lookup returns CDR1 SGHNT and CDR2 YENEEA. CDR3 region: CASSRLAGGPYEQFF. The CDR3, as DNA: TGTGCCAGCAGCCGACTAGCGGGAGGGCCCTATGAGCAGTTCTTC.

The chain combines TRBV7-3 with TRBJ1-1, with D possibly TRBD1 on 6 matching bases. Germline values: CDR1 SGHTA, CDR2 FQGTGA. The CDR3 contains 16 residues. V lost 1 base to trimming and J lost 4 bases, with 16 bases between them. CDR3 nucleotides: TGTGCCAGCAGCTTAAATGCATGGGGGGCGGGCACTGAAGCTTTCTTT. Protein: CASSLNAWGAGTEAFF.

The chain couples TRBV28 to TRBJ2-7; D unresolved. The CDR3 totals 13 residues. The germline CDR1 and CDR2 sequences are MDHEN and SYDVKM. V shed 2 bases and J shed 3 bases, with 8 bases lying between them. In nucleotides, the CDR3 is TGTGCCAGCAGTTTACCCCAGATCTACGAGCAGTACTTC. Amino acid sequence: CASSLPQIYEQYF.

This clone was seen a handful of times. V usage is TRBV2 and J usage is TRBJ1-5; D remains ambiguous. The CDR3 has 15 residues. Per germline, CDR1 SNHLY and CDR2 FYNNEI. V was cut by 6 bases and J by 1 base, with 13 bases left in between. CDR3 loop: CASRGGLQSNQPQHF. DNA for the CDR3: TGTGCCAGCAGGGGAGGGTTACAGAGCAATCAGCCCCAGCATTTT.

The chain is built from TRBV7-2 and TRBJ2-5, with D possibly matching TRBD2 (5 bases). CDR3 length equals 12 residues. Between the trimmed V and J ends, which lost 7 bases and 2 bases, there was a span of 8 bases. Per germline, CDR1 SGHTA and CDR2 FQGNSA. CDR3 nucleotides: TGTGCCAGCACCTCGGGACAAGAGACCCAGTACTTC. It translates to CASTSGQETQYF.

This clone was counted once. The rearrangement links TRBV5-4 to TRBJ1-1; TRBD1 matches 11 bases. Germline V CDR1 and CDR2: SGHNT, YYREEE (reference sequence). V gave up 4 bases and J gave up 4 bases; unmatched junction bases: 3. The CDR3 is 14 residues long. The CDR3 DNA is TGTGCCAGCAGCAGGGACAGGGGGACCACTGAAGCTTTCTTT. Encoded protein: CASSRDRGTTEAFF.

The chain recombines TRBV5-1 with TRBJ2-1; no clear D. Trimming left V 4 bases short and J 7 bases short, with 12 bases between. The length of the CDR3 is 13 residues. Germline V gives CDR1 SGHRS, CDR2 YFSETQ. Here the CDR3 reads CASSQDPTNEQFF. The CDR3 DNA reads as TGCGCCAGCAGCCAGGATCCTACGAATGAGCAGTTCTTC.

The CDR3 bases are TGTGCCAGCAGGGGACTAGCGGGAGGGGCGGACGAGCAGTACTTC. Protein product: CASRGLAGGADEQYF. The chain uses TRBV6-1 and TRBJ2-7; 16 positions match TRBD2. The V segment lost 6 bases and the J segment 5 bases; nucleotides outside the gene matches: 4. This CDR3 spans 15 amino acids. Germline V gene sequence: CDR1 MNHNS, CDR2 SASEGT.

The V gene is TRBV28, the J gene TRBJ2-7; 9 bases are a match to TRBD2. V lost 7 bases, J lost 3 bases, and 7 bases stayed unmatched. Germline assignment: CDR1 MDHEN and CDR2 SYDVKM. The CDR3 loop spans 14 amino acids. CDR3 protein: CASTVTSGVYEQYF. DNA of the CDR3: TGTGCCAGCACCGTGACTAGCGGAGTCTACGAGCAGTACTTC.

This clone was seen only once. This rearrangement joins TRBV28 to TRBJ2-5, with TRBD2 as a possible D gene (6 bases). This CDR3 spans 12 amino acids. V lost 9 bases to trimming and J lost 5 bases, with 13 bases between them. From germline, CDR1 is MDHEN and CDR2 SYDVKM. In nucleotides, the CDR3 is TGTGCCAGGGGAGGAGTGTTGGAGACCCAGTACTTC. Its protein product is CARGGVLETQYF.

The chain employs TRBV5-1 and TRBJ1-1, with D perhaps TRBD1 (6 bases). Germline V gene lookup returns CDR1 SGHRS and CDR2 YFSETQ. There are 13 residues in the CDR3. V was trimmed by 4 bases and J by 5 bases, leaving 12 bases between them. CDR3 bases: TGCGCCAGCAGCCAATTAACAGGGACTGAAGCTTTCTTT. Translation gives CASSQLTGTEAFF. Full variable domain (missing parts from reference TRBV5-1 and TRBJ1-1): KAGVTQTPRYLIKTRGQQVTLSCSPISGHRSVSWYQQTPGQGLQFLFEYFSETQRNKGNFPGRFSGRQFSNSRSEMNVSTLELGDSALYLCASSQLTGTEAFFGQGTRLTVV.

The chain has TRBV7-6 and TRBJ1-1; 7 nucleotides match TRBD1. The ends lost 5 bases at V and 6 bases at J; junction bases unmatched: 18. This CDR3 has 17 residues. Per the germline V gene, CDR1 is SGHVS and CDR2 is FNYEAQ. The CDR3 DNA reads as TGTGCCAGCAGCGGAGGAGGGGGCGCATGGGGTCGCCCTGAAGCTTTCTTT. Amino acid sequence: CASSGGGGAWGRPEAFF.

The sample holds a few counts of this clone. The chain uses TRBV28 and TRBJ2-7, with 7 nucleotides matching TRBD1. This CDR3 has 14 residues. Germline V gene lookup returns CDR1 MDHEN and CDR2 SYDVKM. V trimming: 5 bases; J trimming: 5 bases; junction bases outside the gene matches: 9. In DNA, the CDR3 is TGTGCCAGCAGTCGGACAGGCCTTGGCCACGAGCAGTACTTC. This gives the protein CASSRTGLGHEQYF.

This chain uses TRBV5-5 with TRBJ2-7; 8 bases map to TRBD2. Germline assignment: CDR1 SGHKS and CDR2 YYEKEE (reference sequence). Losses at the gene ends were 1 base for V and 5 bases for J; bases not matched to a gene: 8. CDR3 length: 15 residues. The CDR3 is CASSLLTGGLDEQYF. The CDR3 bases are TGTGCCAGCAGCTTGTTGACGGGGGGGCTCGACGAGCAGTACTTC.

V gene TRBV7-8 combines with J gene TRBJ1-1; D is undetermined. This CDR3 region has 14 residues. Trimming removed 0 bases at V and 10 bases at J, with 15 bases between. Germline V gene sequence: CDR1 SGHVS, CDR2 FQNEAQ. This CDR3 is CASSLAAGLPGAFF. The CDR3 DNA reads TGTGCCAGCAGCTTAGCGGCAGGTCTACCTGGAGCTTTCTTT.

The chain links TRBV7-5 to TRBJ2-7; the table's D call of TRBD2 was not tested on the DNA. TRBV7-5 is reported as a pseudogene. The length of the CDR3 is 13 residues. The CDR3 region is CARRAPPGDEQYF. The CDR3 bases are TGTGCCAGAAGGGCCCCGCCGGGGGACGAGCAGTACTTC.

The DNA for the CDR3 is TGTGCCAGCAGGAGGTGTCCGACAGGGATTAGAAACACCATATATTTT. Protein sequence: CASRRCPTGIRNTIYF. The chain has TRBV21-1 and TRBJ1-3; the listed D gene, TRBD1, was not tested against the DNA. TRBV21-1 has pseudogene status. The length of the CDR3 is 16 residues.

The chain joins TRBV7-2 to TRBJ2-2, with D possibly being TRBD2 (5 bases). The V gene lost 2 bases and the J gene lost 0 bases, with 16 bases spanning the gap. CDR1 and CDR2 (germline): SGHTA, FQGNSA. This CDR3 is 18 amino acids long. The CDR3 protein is CASSLFPPGRANTGELFF. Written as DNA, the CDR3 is TGTGCCAGCAGCTTATTTCCCCCCGGGCGGGCGAACACCGGGGAGCTGTTTTTT.